The rows below give T cell receptor beta chains drawn from one sample of a study of vaccination effects on CD4 cells after COVID-19. Libraries were prepared by immunoSEQ multiplex PCR; TCRdb keeps only in-frame clonotypes and omits some of them. In the table there are fewer than 75,000 clones, around 73% of which are singletons. These receptors lack a known antigen. Specimen: CD4+ T cells from PBMCs cultured without peptide, collected after COVID-19 vaccination. All receptors derive from a human donor who received a COVID-19 vaccine. The CDR3 runs from the conserved cysteine through the conserved F or W. The D gene is left open where the match is weak. Only part of the rows carry a size: once, few, many, or a class if the clone is expanded.

V gene: TRBV2
clone size: few
D gene: .
CDR3 length: 12
J gene: TRBJ2-7
CDR3 protein: CASRRGFHEQYF
CDR3 DNA: TGTGCCAGCAGGAGGGGGTTTCACGAGCAGTACTTC

V gene: TRBV7-8
clone size: .
D gene: .
CDR3 length: 14
J gene: TRBJ2-2
CDR3 protein: CASSPDRNTGELFF
CDR3 DNA: TGTGCCAGCAGTCCCGACAGAAACACCGGGGAGCTGTTTTTT

V gene: TRBV20-1
clone size: .
D gene: .
CDR3 length: 11
J gene: TRBJ2-7
CDR3 protein: CSARSGHEQYF
CDR3 DNA: TGCAGTGCTAGGTCGGGACACGAGCAGTACTTC

V gene: TRBV28
clone size: .
D gene: .
CDR3 length: 13
J gene: TRBJ1-6
CDR3 protein: CASSLQGKGPLHF
CDR3 DNA: TGTGCCAGCAGTTTACAGGGAAAAGGACCCCTCCACTTT

V gene: TRBV10-3
clone size: few
D gene: .
CDR3 length: 16
J gene: TRBJ1-4
CDR3 protein: CAISATGKGTNEKLFF
CDR3 DNA: TGTGCCATCAGTGCTACAGGGAAGGGTACTAATGAAAAACTGTTTTTT

V gene: TRBV4-1
clone size: .
D gene: .
CDR3 length: 16
J gene: TRBJ2-3
CDR3 protein: CASSLRAGEITDTQYF
CDR3 DNA: TGCGCCAGCAGCCTCAGGGCAGGGGAGATCACAGATACGCAGTATTTT

V gene: TRBV5-1
clone size: .
D gene: .
CDR3 length: 13
J gene: TRBJ2-5
CDR3 protein: CASSATWDETQYF
CDR3 DNA: TGCGCCAGCAGCGCGACCTGGGATGAGACCCAGTACTTC

V gene: TRBV29-1
clone size: .
D gene: .
CDR3 length: 17
J gene: TRBJ2-1
CDR3 protein: CSVEDLKGAGGPNEQFF
CDR3 DNA: TGCAGCGTTGAAGATCTCAAGGGGGCGGGAGGCCCAAATGAGCAGTTCTTC

V gene: TRBV2
clone size: few
D gene: .
CDR3 length: 13
J gene: TRBJ1-5
CDR3 protein: CASSEAGNQPQHF
CDR3 DNA: TGTGCCAGCAGTGAGGCAGGCAATCAGCCCCAGCATTTT

V gene: TRBV2
clone size: .
D gene: .
CDR3 length: 16
J gene: TRBJ2-7
CDR3 protein: CASSEAGIAVSYEQYF
CDR3 DNA: TGTGCCAGCAGTGAAGCTGGGATAGCGGTCTCCTACGAGCAGTACTTC

V gene: TRBV6-6
clone size: .
D gene: .
CDR3 length: 14
J gene: TRBJ1-1
CDR3 protein: CASRRGGPNTEAFF
CDR3 DNA: TGTGCCAGCCGTAGGGGGGGGCCGAACACTGAAGCTTTCTTT

V gene: TRBV7-9
clone size: .
D gene: TRBD1
CDR3 length: 14
J gene: TRBJ1-4
CDR3 protein: CASSPGQGDEKLFF
CDR3 DNA: TGTGCCAGCAGTCCGGGACAGGGGGATGAAAAACTGTTTTTT

V gene: TRBV3-1/TRBV3-2
clone size: few
D gene: .
CDR3 length: 16
J gene: TRBJ1-3
CDR3 protein: CASSQDTRVSGNTIYF
CDR3 DNA: TGTGCCAGCAGCCAAGATACTCGCGTCTCTGGAAACACCATATATTTT

V gene: TRBV5-1
clone size: .
D gene: TRBD1
CDR3 length: 15
J gene: TRBJ2-7
CDR3 protein: CASSFRTGGVHEQYF
CDR3 DNA: TGCGCCAGCAGCTTTAGGACAGGGGGCGTCCACGAGCAGTACTTC

V gene: TRBV19
clone size: .
D gene: .
CDR3 length: 15
J gene: TRBJ2-1
CDR3 protein: CASSISKGTYNEQFF
CDR3 DNA: TGTGCCAGTAGTATCTCAAAGGGGACCTACAATGAGCAGTTCTTC

V gene: TRBV25-1
clone size: .
D gene: TRBD1
CDR3 length: 13
J gene: TRBJ2-7
CDR3 protein: CASSEGTGYEQYF
CDR3 DNA: TGTGCCAGCAGTGAAGGGACAGGGTACGAGCAGTACTTC

V gene: TRBV19
clone size: .
D gene: .
CDR3 length: 16
J gene: TRBJ2-2
CDR3 protein: CASRRGPGSNTGELFF
CDR3 DNA: TGTGCCAGCCGTAGGGGACCCGGGTCGAACACCGGGGAGCTGTTTTTT

V gene: TRBV21-1
clone size: .
D gene: .
CDR3 length: 15
J gene: TRBJ2-7
CDR3 protein: CAPRTAGEGSYEQYF
CDR3 DNA: TGTGCCCCCCGGACGGCGGGAGAGGGCTCCTACGAGCAGTACTTC

V gene: TRBV28
clone size: .
D gene: TRBD1
CDR3 length: 15
J gene: TRBJ2-5
CDR3 protein: CASSLLPRGTGPQYF
CDR3 DNA: TGTGCCAGCAGTTTACTCCCGAGGGGGACAGGTCCCCAGTACTTC

V gene: TRBV10-1
clone size: .
D gene: TRBD1
CDR3 length: 17
J gene: TRBJ2-1
CDR3 protein: CASSEPIQGAVEGSQFF
CDR3 DNA: TGCGCCAGCAGTGAGCCGATACAGGGGGCGGTCGAGGGGTCTCAGTTCTTC

V gene: TRBV28
clone size: .
D gene: TRBD2
CDR3 length: 15
J gene: TRBJ2-6
CDR3 protein: CASRPGGSGANVLTF
CDR3 DNA: TGTGCCAGCAGGCCGGGAGGGTCCGGGGCCAACGTCCTGACTTTC

V gene: TRBV11-1
clone size: .
D gene: .
CDR3 length: 14
J gene: TRBJ2-1
CDR3 protein: CASSLRLASNEQFF
CDR3 DNA: TGTGCCAGCAGCTTAAGGTTAGCTTCTAATGAGCAGTTCTTC

V gene: TRBV19
clone size: .
D gene: .
CDR3 length: 15
J gene: TRBJ1-5
CDR3 protein: CASSPDGIRPQPQHF
CDR3 DNA: TGTGCCAGTAGTCCGGACGGGATTCGCCCCCAGCCCCAGCATTTT

V gene: TRBV14
clone size: .
D gene: .
CDR3 length: 15
J gene: TRBJ2-7
CDR3 protein: CASSQLAAASYEQYF
CDR3 DNA: TGTGCCAGCAGCCAATTAGCGGCAGCCTCCTACGAGCAGTACTTC

V gene: TRBV29-1
clone size: .
D gene: .
CDR3 length: 14
J gene: TRBJ2-1
CDR3 protein: CSAKSRSSYNEQFF
CDR3 DNA: TGCAGCGCTAAAAGCCGTAGCTCCTACAATGAGCAGTTCTTC

V gene: TRBV5-4
clone size: few
D gene: TRBD1
CDR3 length: 15
J gene: TRBJ1-2
CDR3 protein: CASSLAGQGRYGYTF
CDR3 DNA: TGTGCCAGCAGCCTGGCAGGACAGGGGAGGTATGGCTACACCTTC

V gene: TRBV3-1/TRBV3-2
clone size: once
D gene: TRBD2
CDR3 length: 14
J gene: TRBJ2-5
CDR3 protein: CASSQPTSLETQYF
CDR3 DNA: TGTGCCAGCAGCCAACCGACTAGCCTGGAGACCCAGTACTTC

V gene: TRBV6-5
clone size: .
D gene: .
CDR3 length: 15
J gene: TRBJ1-4
CDR3 protein: CASSRTPATNEKLFF
CDR3 DNA: TGTGCCAGCAGCCGGACGCCGGCAACTAATGAAAAACTGTTTTTT

V gene: TRBV5-1
clone size: once
D gene: TRBD1
CDR3 length: 17
J gene: TRBJ2-5
CDR3 protein: CASSLEVGTGEQETQYF
CDR3 DNA: TGCGCCAGCAGCTTGGAAGTGGGGACAGGGGAACAAGAGACCCAGTACTTC

V gene: TRBV4-1
clone size: few
D gene: .
CDR3 length: 17
J gene: TRBJ1-2
CDR3 protein: CASSQATGKWRVYGYTF
CDR3 DNA: TGCGCCAGCAGCCAAGCCACGGGGAAATGGAGGGTCTATGGCTACACCTTC

V gene: TRBV6-2/TRBV6-3
clone size: .
D gene: .
CDR3 length: 15
J gene: TRBJ1-2
CDR3 protein: CASSSTGTANYGYTF
CDR3 DNA: TGTGCCAGCAGCTCTACCGGGACGGCTAACTATGGCTACACCTTC

V gene: TRBV3-1/TRBV3-2
clone size: few
D gene: .
CDR3 length: 14
J gene: TRBJ1-3
CDR3 protein: CASSQLWGGGTIYF
CDR3 DNA: TGTGCCAGCAGCCAACTATGGGGCGGCGGCACCATATATTTT

V gene: TRBV7-2
clone size: .
D gene: .
CDR3 length: 14
J gene: TRBJ2-7
CDR3 protein: CASSLGGATYEQYF
CDR3 DNA: TGTGCCAGCAGCTTAGGCGGGGCGACCTACGAGCAGTACTTC

V gene: TRBV11-2
clone size: .
D gene: TRBD1
CDR3 length: 14
J gene: TRBJ1-2
CDR3 protein: CASSSGTGLYGYTF
CDR3 DNA: TGTGCCAGCAGCTCCGGGACAGGTCTCTATGGCTACACCTTC

V gene: TRBV24-1
clone size: .
D gene: .
CDR3 length: 13
J gene: TRBJ1-1
CDR3 protein: CAAEGVLNTEAFF
CDR3 DNA: TGTGCCGCAGAGGGAGTACTGAACACTGAAGCTTTCTTT

V gene: TRBV6-5
clone size: few
D gene: .
CDR3 length: 12
J gene: TRBJ1-4
CDR3 protein: CASKGLSEKLFF
CDR3 DNA: TGTGCCAGCAAGGGCCTATCTGAAAAACTGTTTTTT

V gene: TRBV9
clone size: once
D gene: TRBD1
CDR3 length: 15
J gene: TRBJ1-3
CDR3 protein: CASSVQGAQGNTIYF
CDR3 DNA: TGTGCCAGCAGCGTACAGGGGGCGCAAGGAAACACCATATATTTT

V gene: TRBV4-2
clone size: .
D gene: .
CDR3 length: 14
J gene: TRBJ1-1
CDR3 protein: CASSPSARNTEAFF
CDR3 DNA: TGTGCCAGCAGCCCCAGCGCAAGGAACACTGAAGCTTTCTTT

V gene: TRBV7-2
clone size: .
D gene: .
CDR3 length: 15
J gene: TRBJ2-7
CDR3 protein: CASSVETGLSYEQYF
CDR3 DNA: TGTGCCAGCAGCGTGGAGACGGGGTTGTCCTACGAGCAGTACTTC

V gene: TRBV12-5
clone size: .
D gene: .
CDR3 length: 17
J gene: TRBJ2-6
CDR3 protein: CASGLVFLGSGANVLTF
CDR3 DNA: TGTGCTAGTGGTTTGGTATTCCTGGGATCTGGGGCCAACGTCCTGACTTTC

V gene: TRBV11-1
clone size: .
D gene: .
CDR3 length: 15
J gene: TRBJ2-1
CDR3 protein: CASSLFSSSYNEQFF
CDR3 DNA: TGTGCCAGCAGCTTATTCTCCAGCTCCTACAATGAGCAGTTCTTC

V gene: TRBV6-5
clone size: .
D gene: TRBD1
CDR3 length: 15
J gene: TRBJ1-1
CDR3 protein: CASSYPTGGYTEAFF
CDR3 DNA: TGTGCCAGCAGTTACCCGACAGGGGGCTACACTGAAGCTTTCTTT

V gene: TRBV19
clone size: .
D gene: TRBD1
CDR3 length: 15
J gene: TRBJ1-5
CDR3 protein: CASSIRGPSNQPQHF
CDR3 DNA: TGTGCCAGTAGTATTAGGGGGCCTAGCAATCAGCCCCAGCATTTT

V gene: TRBV7-3
clone size: .
D gene: .
CDR3 length: 16
J gene: TRBJ2-3
CDR3 protein: CASSLGNRVSTDTQYF
CDR3 DNA: TGTGCCAGCAGCTTAGGAAACAGGGTTAGCACAGATACGCAGTATTTT

V gene: TRBV7-9
clone size: .
D gene: .
CDR3 length: 16
J gene: TRBJ2-7
CDR3 protein: CASSLPLRGGGEEQYF
CDR3 DNA: TGTGCCAGCAGCTTGCCTCTTAGGGGAGGAGGGGAGGAGCAGTACTTC

V gene: TRBV19
clone size: .
D gene: TRBD1
CDR3 length: 12
J gene: TRBJ2-4
CDR3 protein: CASKGGSNIQYF
CDR3 DNA: TGTGCCAGTAAAGGGGGCTCGAACATTCAGTACTTC

V gene: TRBV3-1/TRBV3-2
clone size: .
D gene: .
CDR3 length: 13
J gene: TRBJ1-1
CDR3 protein: CASSFDRDTEAFF
CDR3 DNA: TGTGCCAGCAGTTTCGACAGAGACACTGAAGCTTTCTTT

V gene: TRBV10-3
clone size: many
D gene: .
CDR3 length: 13
J gene: TRBJ1-6
CDR3 protein: CAITGTINSPLHF
CDR3 DNA: TGTGCCATCACGGGGACGATCAATTCACCCCTCCACTTT

V gene: TRBV4-2
clone size: .
D gene: .
CDR3 length: 15
J gene: TRBJ2-2
CDR3 protein: CASSQVGGSTGELFF
CDR3 DNA: TGTGCCAGCAGCCAAGTGGGGGGTTCCACCGGGGAGCTGTTTTTT

V gene: TRBV5-6
clone size: once
D gene: .
CDR3 length: 16
J gene: TRBJ2-5
CDR3 protein: CASSLVATDSRETQYF
CDR3 DNA: TGTGCCAGCAGCTTGGTAGCCACGGACAGCCGGGAGACCCAGTACTTC

V gene: TRBV5-1
clone size: .
D gene: .
CDR3 length: 15
J gene: TRBJ2-3
CDR3 protein: CASSADGPSTDTQYF
CDR3 DNA: TGCGCCAGCAGCGCGGACGGACCTTCCACAGATACGCAGTATTTT

V gene: TRBV7-8
clone size: .
D gene: .
CDR3 length: 14
J gene: TRBJ1-1
CDR3 protein: CASSLTVLNTEAFF
CDR3 DNA: TGTGCCAGCAGCTTAACGGTCTTGAACACTGAAGCTTTCTTT

V gene: TRBV4-1
clone size: once
D gene: .
CDR3 length: 14
J gene: TRBJ1-1
CDR3 protein: CASSQVSPGTEAFF
CDR3 DNA: TGCGCCAGCAGCCAAGTCAGTCCGGGCACTGAAGCTTTCTTT

V gene: TRBV7-3
clone size: .
D gene: .
CDR3 length: 13
J gene: TRBJ2-1
CDR3 protein: CASSPELANEQFF
CDR3 DNA: TGTGCCAGCAGTCCCGAGTTAGCAAATGAGCAGTTCTTC

V gene: TRBV15
clone size: .
D gene: .
CDR3 length: 16
J gene: TRBJ2-7
CDR3 protein: CATSRADSEGSYEQYF
CDR3 DNA: TGTGCCACCAGCAGAGCGGACAGCGAAGGCTCCTACGAGCAGTACTTC

V gene: TRBV10-3
clone size: .
D gene: .
CDR3 length: 16
J gene: TRBJ2-3
CDR3 protein: CAISERAAASTDTQYF
CDR3 DNA: TGTGCCATCAGTGAAAGGGCCGCGGCTAGCACAGATACGCAGTATTTT

V gene: TRBV7-9
clone size: .
D gene: TRBD1
CDR3 length: 16
J gene: TRBJ1-1
CDR3 protein: CASSLSGGQGTTEAFF
CDR3 DNA: TGTGCCAGCAGCTTAAGTGGGGGACAGGGTACGACTGAAGCTTTCTTT

V gene: TRBV29-1
clone size: .
D gene: .
CDR3 length: 13
J gene: TRBJ1-6
CDR3 protein: CSAGLPGGSPLHF
CDR3 DNA: TGCAGCGCCGGACTCCCGGGAGGGTCACCCCTCCACTTT

V gene: TRBV29-1
clone size: .
D gene: TRBD1
CDR3 length: 13
J gene: TRBJ1-1
CDR3 protein: CSVGQGVNTEAFF
CDR3 DNA: TGCAGCGTGGGACAGGGGGTGAACACTGAAGCTTTCTTT